Listed here are 30 T cell receptor beta chains from one sample, sequenced in a study of OX40 agonist ivuxolimab in advanced cancers. The data were produced by immunoSEQ multiplex PCR, yet TCRdb's version contains in-frame clones alone and is incomplete. The sample consists of 25,000 to 35,000 clones, roughly nine tenths of them appearing once. The sample here was CD4+ or CD8+ T cells sorted from blood, taken in a trial of the OX40 agonist ivuxolimab. The receptors derive from an adult with an advanced solid tumor such as melanoma, head and neck, liver or kidney cancer.

The chain uses TRBV27 and TRBJ1-1, with unresolved D. There are 12 residues in the CDR3. The V end lost 5 bases, the J end lost 2 bases, and 6 bases lay between the germline ends. In germline, CDR1 is MNHEY, CDR2 SMNVEV (reference sequence). CDR3 in amino acids: CASSTGNTEAFF. The CDR3 nucleotides are TGTGCCAGCAGTACGGGTAACACTGAAGCTTTCTTT.

V and J are TRBV7-3 and TRBJ1-2; D ambiguous. The V gene lost 5 bases and the J gene lost 8 bases, with 24 bases spanning the gap. This CDR3 region has 16 residues. Germline CDR1 is SGHTA and CDR2 is FQGTGA. The CDR3 region has the DNA TGTGCCAGCAGCCCCGCCTCTCATCAGTCAGTCCGGGGCTACACCTTC. Encoded protein: CASSPASHQSVRGYTF.

The chain recombines TRBV4-3 with TRBJ2-7; D is perhaps TRBD2 (7 bases). The CDR3 loop spans 16 amino acids. Germline CDR1 LGHNA, CDR2 YSLEER. V was trimmed by 4 bases and J by 4 bases, leaving 20 bases between them. The CDR3 region has the DNA TGCGCCAGCAGCCTCCGTTTGGGGGGGGCGGCTTACGAGCAGTACTTC. Its protein product is CASSLRLGGAAYEQYF.

The chain carries TRBV13 and TRBJ1-1; 9 bases agree with TRBD1. V lost 2 bases and J lost 3; bases outside the gene matches: 4. This CDR3 is built from 15 residues. The germline gives CDR1 PRHDT, CDR2 FYEKMQ (reference sequence). CDR3 nucleotide sequence: TGTGCCAGCAGCTTACAACAGGGGGCAGACACTGAAGCTTTCTTT. Amino acid sequence: CASSLQQGADTEAFF.

This chain uses TRBV28 with TRBJ2-6, with 8 positions matching TRBD1. Germline CDR1 reads MDHEN; CDR2 reads SYDVKM. V dropped 3 bases and J dropped 0; count of bases not matched to a gene: 1. The CDR3 extends over 16 amino acids. In DNA, the CDR3 is TGTGCCAGCAGTTTGGGACAGGTCTCTGGGGCCAACGTCCTGACTTTC. It is translated as CASSLGQVSGANVLTF.

The chain has TRBV28 and TRBJ2-7; 9 nucleotides line up with TRBD1. V was clipped by 2 bases and J by 5 bases; unmatched bases: 4. The CDR3 totals 14 residues. The germline CDR1 and CDR2 sequences are MDHEN and SYDVKM. This chain's CDR3 is CASSLEQGANEQYF. For the CDR3, the DNA is TGTGCCAGCAGTTTAGAACAGGGGGCGAACGAGCAGTACTTC.

The chain recombines TRBV6-1 with TRBJ1-6, with unresolved D. From germline, CDR1 is MNHNS and CDR2 SASEGT. Trimming removed 2 bases from V and 5 bases from J, with 16 bases in between. The CDR3 sequence is 17 residues long. CDR3 region: CASSEFGSGRDNSPLHF. As DNA, the CDR3 is TGTGCCAGCAGTGAATTTGGTTCTGGGAGGGATAATTCACCCCTCCACTTT.

The V call is TRBV9, the J call TRBJ1-3; D is ambiguous. Between the trimmed V and J ends, which lost 6 bases and 3 bases, there was a span of 22 bases. CDR1 is SGDLS, CDR2 YYNGEE, per germline. This CDR3 comprises 17 residues. For the CDR3, the DNA is TGTGCCAGCAACCAAGGATATGCAGGACCCGATGGAAACACCATATATTTT. Amino acid sequence: CASNQGYAGPDGNTIYF.

The genes are TRBV29-1 and TRBJ2-7; 8 bases are a match to TRBD1. With V trimmed by 4 bases and J by 0 bases, 2 bases remained unmatched. The CDR3 spans 13 residues. Germline loops: CDR1 SQVTM, CDR2 ANQGSEA. The CDR3 nucleotides read TGCAGCGTTGGACAGGGGAGCTCCTACGAGCAGTACTTC. Translating gives CSVGQGSSYEQYF.

In DNA, the CDR3 is TGTGCCAGCAGCTTGTGGGCCGGGAGGGACTACGAGCAGTACTTC. Translation: CASSLWAGRDYEQYF. The rearrangement links TRBV5-4 to TRBJ2-7; TRBD2 matches 8 bases. V was clipped by 1 base and J by 3 bases; unmatched bases: 6. The CDR3 is 15 amino acids. Germline lookup yields CDR1 SGHNT and CDR2 YYREEE (reference sequence).

The chain recombines TRBV27 with TRBJ2-1; 9 bases match TRBD2. The CDR3 runs to 13 residues. J was trimmed by 7 bases and V by 7 bases; bases with no gene match: 5. The V gene's germline CDR1 is MNHEY and CDR2 SMNVEV (reference sequence). CDR3 loop: CASKRAGGNEQFF. The CDR3 DNA reads as TGTGCCAGCAAAAGGGCGGGGGGGAATGAGCAGTTCTTC.

The chain uses TRBV5-5 and TRBJ2-1; the match to TRBD2 covers 7 bases. CDR1 and CDR2 from the germline V gene are SGHKS and YYEKEE (reference sequence). Trimming took 4 bases from V and 0 from J; bases not matched to a gene: 7. CDR3 size: 16 residues. The CDR3 spells CASSRTSASSYNEQFF. The DNA of the CDR3 is TGTGCCAGCAGCCGCACTAGCGCTAGCTCCTACAATGAGCAGTTCTTC.

This rearrangement joins TRBV28 to TRBJ1-3; D not resolved. The CDR3 length is 16 residues. V dropped 2 bases and J dropped 9 bases, with 20 bases sitting between them. Germline CDR1 reads MDHEN; CDR2 reads SYDVKM. CDR3 sequence: CASSLRQVLAQGTIYF. CDR3 nucleotide sequence: TGTGCCAGCAGTTTACGTCAGGTTTTAGCGCAAGGCACCATATATTTT.

The V and J genes are TRBV5-1 and TRBJ1-1; 9 bases are a match to TRBD1. Germline lookup yields CDR1 SGHRS and CDR2 YFSETQ. Trimming at V came to 4 bases and at J to 1 base, leaving 8 bases not matched to a gene. This CDR3 has 16 residues. The CDR3 nucleotides read TGCGCCAGCAGCGTAGACCTGACAGGGGGGAACACTGAAGCTTTCTTT. Its protein is CASSVDLTGGNTEAFF.

The rearrangement joins TRBV7-9 to TRBJ2-7; perhaps TRBD2 as D (6 bases). CDR1 is SEHNR, CDR2 FQNEAQ, per germline (reference sequence). V was pared by 1 base and J by 8 bases, with 18 bases between. The CDR3 is made up of 15 amino acids. The CDR3 nucleotides read TGTGCCAGCAGCTTAGATTATGATCCGACTAGTCAGCAGTACTTC. Translation: CASSLDYDPTSQQYF.

J is TRBJ2-7 and V is TRBV2; TRBD2 aligns across 10 bases. This CDR3 is 18 amino acids long. CDR1 and CDR2 (germline): SNHLY, FYNNEI. V lost 0 bases to trimming and J lost 3 bases; unmatched junction nucleotides: 11. The CDR3: CASSEAPPWLAGVYEQYF. The CDR3 coding sequence is TGTGCCAGCAGTGAAGCCCCACCGTGGCTAGCGGGAGTCTACGAGCAGTACTTC.

This chain's CDR3 is CASSFPGLAGAGEQYF. DNA of the CDR3: TGTGCCAGCAGCTTTCCGGGACTAGCGGGAGCTGGCGAGCAGTACTTC. The V gene is TRBV7-8, the J gene TRBJ2-7; 14 nucleotides agree with TRBD2. Trimming took 3 bases from V and 6 from J; bases not matched to a gene: 7. The germline CDR1 and CDR2 sequences are SGHVS and FQNEAQ. The CDR3 has 16 residues.

The chain is built from TRBV29-1 and TRBJ2-7; D could derive from TRBD1 or TRBD2 (5 bases each). The ends were cut back, 7 bases at V and 0 bases at J, with 16 bases in the middle. This CDR3 spans 14 amino acids. The germline gives CDR1 SQVTM, CDR2 ANQGSEA. CDR3 protein: CSAHGTEPSYEQYF. The CDR3 region has the DNA TGCAGCGCCCACGGGACGGAACCCTCCTACGAGCAGTACTTC.

The chain joins TRBV7-9 to TRBJ2-7; TRBD2 might be the D (5 bases). Per germline, CDR1 SEHNR and CDR2 FQNEAQ (reference sequence). Trimming removed 4 bases at V and 0 bases at J, with 10 bases between. The CDR3 consists of 14 residues. CDR3 nucleotides: TGTGCCAGCAGCTCCCGGGGAGTCTCCTACGAGCAGTACTTC. The encoded protein is CASSSRGVSYEQYF.

The chain is built from TRBV5-4 and TRBJ2-2; 9 positions agree with TRBD1. The CDR3 is 14 residues long. CDR1 is SGHNT, CDR2 YYREEE, per germline (reference sequence). V dropped 4 bases and J dropped 4; count of bases not matched to a gene: 2. Here the CDR3 DNA reads TGTGCCAGCAGCCAGGACAGGGGCACCGGGGAGCTGTTTTTT. It yields the protein CASSQDRGTGELFF.

This chain joins TRBV7-9 and TRBJ1-4, with no clear D. The germline CDR1 and CDR2 sequences are SEHNR and FQNEAQ (reference sequence). The CDR3 totals 13 residues. V was pared by 3 bases and J by 4 bases, with 6 bases between. The CDR3 sequence is CASSLADNEKLFF. The CDR3 coding sequence is TGTGCCAGCAGCTTGGCGGATAATGAAAAACTGTTTTTT.

The chain is built from TRBV7-8 and TRBJ1-5, with 12 bases lining up with TRBD1. The CDR3 sequence is 15 residues long. The ends lost 4 bases at V and 6 bases at J; junction bases unmatched: 4. Per germline, CDR1 SGHVS and CDR2 FQNEAQ. DNA of the CDR3: TGTGCCAGCAGCTCGGGACAGGGGGCAGGTCAGCCCCAGCATTTT. It encodes CASSSGQGAGQPQHF. Based on the CDR3 plus reference TRBV7-8 and TRBJ1-5, the full variable domain is GAGVSQSPRYKVAKRGQDVALRCDPISGHVSLFWYQQALGQGPEFLTYFQNEAQLDKSGLPSDRFFAERPEGSVSTLKIQRTQQEDSAVYLCASSSGQGAGQPQHFGDGTRLSIL.

This clone was seen once. V gene TRBV2 combines with J gene TRBJ2-1, with 13 positions matching TRBD2. This CDR3 spans 16 amino acids. Germline assignment: CDR1 SNHLY and CDR2 FYNNEI. V dropped 10 bases and J dropped 9; count of bases not matched to a gene: 15. CDR3 in amino acids: CAKTGTSGIWDGEQFF. The CDR3 nucleotides are TGTGCCAAGACCGGGACTAGCGGGATTTGGGACGGTGAGCAGTTCTTC.

CDR3 sequence (DNA): TGTGCCAGCAGCCCGCGGGACAGGGCGAACACTGAAGCTTTCTTT. Translating it yields CASSPRDRANTEAFF. The gene calls are TRBV7-9 and TRBJ1-1; 9 bases are shared with TRBD1. Trimming removed 5 bases from V and 1 base from J; junction bases left unmatched: 5. The CDR3 is 15 residues long. CDR1 is SEHNR, CDR2 FQNEAQ, per germline (reference sequence).

The V call is TRBV21-1, the J call TRBJ2-7; the table's D call, TRBD2, was not checked against the DNA. TRBV21-1 counts as a pseudogene. The CDR3 is 16 amino acids. CDR3 DNA sequence: TGTGCCAGCAGCAAATTTTCCAGCGGGAGTTCCTACGAGCAGTACTTC. Translation gives CASSKFSSGSSYEQYF.

The V and J genes are TRBV7-2 and TRBJ2-2; D unresolved. The CDR3 sequence is 12 residues long. Deletions cut 1 base from V and 6 bases from J, with 3 bases between. In germline, CDR1 is SGHTA, CDR2 FQGNSA. The chain's CDR3 is CASSLDSGELFF. The CDR3 DNA sequence: TGTGCCAGCAGCTTAGACTCCGGGGAGCTGTTTTTT.

V and J are TRBV5-6 and TRBJ2-7; possible D gene TRBD1, 7 bases. The CDR3 contains 15 residues. Germline assignment: CDR1 SGHDT and CDR2 YYEEEE. Trimming removed 0 bases at V and 6 bases at J, with 16 bases between. The CDR3 loop reads CASSLDPGQRAEQYF. In DNA, the CDR3 is TGTGCCAGCAGCTTGGACCCGGGACAGCGGGCCGAGCAGTACTTC.

V and J are TRBV9 and TRBJ2-3; 8 bases line up with TRBD2. The CDR3 is 15 amino acids. Losses at the gene ends were 0 bases for V and 1 base for J; bases not matched to a gene: 1. Germline V gene data show CDR1 as SGDLS and CDR2 as YYNGEE. The CDR3 DNA follows: TGTGCCAGCAGCGTAGAAGCGGGAGGCACAGATACGCAGTATTTT. Protein: CASSVEAGGTDTQYF. The full variable domain, in which reference TRBV9 and TRBJ2-3 provide the parts outside the CDR3, is DSGVTQTPKHLITATGQRVTLRCSPRSGDLSVYWYQQSLDQGLQFLIQYYNGEERAKGNILERFSAQQFPDLHSELNLSSLELGDSALYFCASSVEAGGTDTQYFGPGTRLTVL.

The chain joins TRBV21-1 to TRBJ2-7; TRBD1 is taken as the D call from the table, unchecked against the DNA. TRBV21-1 is recorded as a pseudogene. The CDR3 consists of 15 residues. This CDR3 is CASSKYGTNPYEQYF. The CDR3 DNA reads as TGTGCCAGCAGCAAATACGGGACAAATCCATACGAGCAGTACTTC.

The chain carries TRBV27 and TRBJ2-7; D remains unclear. The germline CDR1 and CDR2 sequences are MNHEY and SMNVEV (reference sequence). V was cut by 3 bases and J by 2 bases, with 8 bases left in between. CDR3 size: 13 residues. The CDR3 here is CASSLAATYEQYF. The CDR3 nucleotides read TGTGCCAGCAGTTTGGCGGCTACCTACGAGCAGTACTTC.